This T cell receptor beta chain originates from a study of T cells after yellow fever vaccination. Overall study results and limits: Clones from primary vaccination mostly reappeared after the booster (96% CD4, over 85% CD8). On re-exposure, the response was weaker but peaked faster, at day 5 versus 15.

TCRdb re-called the 5' RACE reads through MiXCR, storing one row per CDR3 protein. Of about 170,000 distinct CDR3 sequences in the sample, roughly 9.6% were seen once. There are 15 residues in the CDR3. The V gene lost 6 bases and the J gene lost 5 bases, with 17 bases spanning the gap. Germline CDR1 and CDR2: SEHNR and FQNEAQ (reference sequence). Comments on this clonotype: Its antigen is as yet unknown.

The sequencing used CD8+ T cells sorted from PBMCs, collected 15 days after the yellow fever booster vaccination. The origin of this receptor is a man in his late teens or twenties who received the YFV17D yellow fever vaccine. The chain recombines TRBV7-9 with TRBJ1-5; the D gene is possibly TRBD1 (6 bases). This CDR3 is CASSRQGTIYQPQHF. The CDR3 DNA sequence: TGTGCCAGCAGTAGACAAGGGACAATTTATCAGCCCCAGCATTTT.